One sample yielded the 30 T cell receptor beta chains listed below, sequenced in a study of shared clonotypes between healthy human individuals. Libraries were prepared by immunoSEQ multiplex PCR; TCRdb keeps only in-frame clonotypes and omits some of them. The sample consists of 520,000 or so clones, 79% of them appearing once. Sequenced: PBMCs. Receptor source: a middle-aged woman in good health. Some clones in this sample may be carry-over from other donors' samples.

The chain links TRBV5-8 to TRBJ2-3, with D perhaps matching TRBD2 (5 bases). The CDR3 is 14 residues long. Trimming stripped 2 bases from V and 2 bases from J, with 9 bases between. The germline V gene has CDR1 SGHTS and CDR2 YDEGEE. CDR3 sequence (DNA): TGTGCCAGCAGCTTCGGGATCCTCACAGATACGCAGTATTTT. Amino acids: CASSFGILTDTQYF.

The V call is TRBV7-9, the J call TRBJ2-3; 7 bases fit TRBD1. The CDR3 sequence is 13 residues long. V gave up 3 bases and J gave up 4 bases; unmatched junction bases: 1. In germline, CDR1 is SEHNR, CDR2 FQNEAQ (reference sequence). The CDR3 nucleotides are TGTGCCAGCAGCTTGGGGACAGCAGATACGCAGTATTTT. It codes for CASSLGTADTQYF.

The chain uses TRBV4-1 and TRBJ1-1; D is ambiguous. This CDR3 has 14 amino acids. Trimming pared 1 base from V and 3 bases from J, leaving 9 bases between. Germline CDR1 and CDR2: MGHRA and YSYEKL. In DNA form, the CDR3 reads TGCGCCAGCAGCCAAGCACGGGCTGACACTGAAGCTTTCTTT. Translated, it gives CASSQARADTEAFF.

This sequence joins TRBV10-2 and TRBJ2-7; D gene uncertain. The germline CDR1 and CDR2 sequences are WSHSY and SAAADI. V lost 4 bases to trimming and J lost 4 bases, with 14 bases between them. There are 14 residues in the CDR3. The CDR3 region has the DNA TGCGCCAGCAGTGGGATATTAGGGTCTTACGAGCAGTACTTC. Translating gives CASSGILGSYEQYF.

The chain has TRBV11-2 and TRBJ1-3; D uncertain. Germline V lookup: CDR1 SGHAT, CDR2 FQNNGV. The V and J ends lost 1 base and 0 bases respectively, with 7 bases between them. The CDR3 extends over 15 amino acids. CDR3 loop: CASSLVGFSGNTIYF. The CDR3 DNA follows: TGTGCCAGCAGCTTAGTAGGGTTCTCTGGAAACACCATATATTTT.

The chain has TRBV5-4 and TRBJ2-3; TRBD2 matches 13 bases. Trimming at V came to 3 bases and at J to 4 bases, leaving 8 bases not matched to a gene. This CDR3 has 17 amino acids. Germline assignment: CDR1 SGHNT and CDR2 YYREEE (reference sequence). DNA for the CDR3: TGTGCCAGCAGCTCAAGGACTAGCGGGAGACCGGCAGATACGCAGTATTTT. Its translation is CASSSRTSGRPADTQYF. The full variable domain, completed using reference TRBV5-4 and TRBJ2-3, is ETGVTQSPTHLIKTRGQQVTLRCSSQSGHNTVSWYQQALGQGPQFIFQYYREEENGRGNFPPRFSGLQFPNYSSELNVNALELDDSALYLCASSSRTSGRPADTQYFGPGTRLTVL.

The gene calls are TRBV19 and TRBJ2-1; 8 bases agree with TRBD2. Germline CDR1 reads LNHDA; CDR2 reads SQIVND (reference sequence). CDR3 size: 16 residues. V lost 7 bases, J lost 3 bases, and 11 bases stayed unmatched. The CDR3, as DNA: TGTGCCAGTAAAAAAGGAACGGGAGGGATCTACAATGAGCAGTTCTTC. The encoded protein is CASKKGTGGIYNEQFF.

J is TRBJ2-5 and V is TRBV21-1; the D call in the table, TRBD2, was not verified against the DNA. TRBV21-1 corresponds to a pseudogene. The CDR3 covers 12 residues. This CDR3 reads CASLGSRETQYF. CDR3 nucleotides: TGTGCCAGCTTGGGGAGCAGGGAGACCCAGTACTTC.

The V call is TRBV9, the J call TRBJ2-5; D might be TRBD1 (5 bases). The end of the DNA is better explained by TRBJ2-7, so the J call may be wrong. Germline assignment: CDR1 SGDLS and CDR2 YYNGEE. The CDR3 has 14 residues. This CDR3 reads CASSVQGVPYEQYF. The CDR3 coding sequence is TGTGCCAGCAGCGTACAGGGCGTTCCCTACGAGCAGTACTTC.

The rearrangement links TRBV10-3 to TRBJ1-5, with D unclear. Germline V gives CDR1 ENHRY, CDR2 SYGVKD. This CDR3 region has 13 residues. V shed 2 bases and J shed 0 bases, with 2 bases lying between them. CDR3 coding DNA: TGTGCCATCAGTGAGGGTAGCAATCAGCCCCAGCATTTT. Its protein product is CAISEGSNQPQHF.

The J gene is TRBJ2-1, the V gene TRBV18; TRBD2 matches at 12 bases. Trimming removed 6 bases from V and 7 bases from J; junction bases left unmatched: 10. Germline V lookup: CDR1 KGHSH, CDR2 LQKENI. The CDR3 contains 16 residues. CDR3 DNA sequence: TGTGCCAGCTCGACAGTACTAGCGGGAGGTAGTAATGAGCAGTTCTTC. Encoded protein: CASSTVLAGGSNEQFF.

In nucleotides, the CDR3 is TGTGCCAGCACCCCAGATACTAGCGGGAGAGTGTACAATGAGCAGTTCTTC. Translated, it gives CASTPDTSGRVYNEQFF. V is TRBV7-9 and J is TRBJ2-1, with 11 bases matching TRBD2. The V and J ends lost 7 bases and 4 bases, in that order; junction bases with no gene match: 12. The V gene's germline CDR1 is SEHNR and CDR2 FQNEAQ (reference sequence). This CDR3 contains 17 residues.

V gene TRBV6-1 combines with J gene TRBJ1-2, with a possible D match to TRBD1 (5 bases). CDR1 and CDR2 from the germline V gene are MNHNS and SASEGT. Trimming left V 4 bases short and J 1 base short, with 19 bases between. The CDR3 is 17 residues long. The CDR3 region has the DNA TGTGCCAGCAGTGCCACAGGTTTGTTGGGAGGTAACTATGGCTACACCTTC. Amino acid sequence: CASSATGLLGGNYGYTF.

For this clone: Its ends do not fully match the called genes, so a read error is possible. V usage is TRBV19 and J usage is TRBJ1-5, with 7 bases that match TRBD1. Per the germline V gene, CDR1 is LNHDA and CDR2 is SQIVND (reference sequence). The CDR3 is 17 amino acids. CDR3 nucleotide sequence: TGTGCCAGTAGTTTAGACCACAGGGGTCTTAGCAATCAGCCCCAGCATTTT. Translated: CASSLDHRGLSNQPQHF.

The CDR3 region is CASSLAESGLGNTQYF. CDR3 nucleotide sequence: TGTGCCAGCAGCTTAGCTGAATCGGGACTCGGTAACACGCAGTATTTT. This chain links TRBV7-2 with TRBJ2-3; the D gene is possibly TRBD2 (6 bases). CDR3 size: 16 residues. Looked up from germline, CDR1 is SGHTA and CDR2 is FQGNSA. The ends were cut back, 0 bases at V and 9 bases at J, with 19 bases in the middle.

This clone was seen a handful of times. J is TRBJ2-7 and V is TRBV27; 8 bases line up with TRBD1. From germline, CDR1 is MNHEY and CDR2 SMNVEV (reference sequence). The CDR3 covers 12 residues. Trimming removed 6 bases from V and 3 bases from J; junction bases left unmatched: 1. The CDR3 reads CASSDRGYEQYF. The DNA for the CDR3 is TGTGCCAGCAGCGACAGGGGCTACGAGCAGTACTTC.

This chain connects TRBV27 to TRBJ2-7; 9 bases match TRBD2. CDR1 and CDR2 (germline): MNHEY, SMNVEV (reference sequence). The CDR3 length is 13 residues. V dropped 6 bases and J dropped 6; count of bases not matched to a gene: 6. CDR3 nucleotides: TGTGCCAGCAGATATAGCGGGAGCGTCGAGCAGTACTTC. It specifies CASRYSGSVEQYF.

This rearrangement joins TRBV6-1 to TRBJ1-3; 8 positions match TRBD1. Trimming cost V 0 bases and J 4 bases; bases outside gene matches: 2. CDR1 is MNHNS, CDR2 SASEGT, per germline. This CDR3 contains 15 residues. Here the CDR3 DNA reads TGTGCCAGCAGTGAAGCGCGGACAGGGGGAAACACCATATATTTT. It specifies CASSEARTGGNTIYF.

The J gene is TRBJ1-1, the V gene TRBV10-3; D unresolved. V was clipped by 11 bases and J by 0 bases, with 7 bases between them. CDR1 ENHRY and CDR2 SYGVKD come from the germline V gene. This CDR3 spans 11 amino acids. This CDR3 is CASRVNTEAFF. CDR3 sequence (DNA): TGTGCCTCAAGAGTGAACACTGAAGCTTTCTTT.

This clone came up a few times. The rearrangement uses TRBV18 and TRBJ1-4; 10 bases line up with TRBD1. This CDR3 is built from 15 residues. J gave up 7 bases and V 3 bases, and 5 bases lay outside the gene matches. Germline V gives CDR1 KGHSH, CDR2 LQKENI. The CDR3 spells CASSPFGTGVEKLFF. CDR3 in DNA: TGTGCCAGCTCACCGTTCGGGACAGGGGTTGAAAAACTGTTTTTT. The full variable domain, completed using reference TRBV18 and TRBJ1-4, is NAGVMQNPRHLVRRRGQEARLRCSPMKGHSHVYWYRQLPEEGLKFMVYLQKENIIDESGMPKERFSAEFPKEGPSILRIQQVVRGDSAAYFCASSPFGTGVEKLFFGSGTQLSVL.

V and J are TRBV5-1 and TRBJ2-7; tentatively, D is TRBD2 (6 bases). The CDR3 is 15 residues long. Germline CDR1 is SGHRS and CDR2 is YFSETQ. The V gene lost 0 bases and the J gene lost 2 bases, with 12 bases spanning the gap. CDR3 amino acids: CASSLVASAAYEQYF. The CDR3 coding sequence is TGCGCCAGCAGCTTGGTGGCTAGCGCCGCCTACGAGCAGTACTTC.

V and J are TRBV14 and TRBJ2-7; TRBD1 matches 7 bases. The germline V gene has CDR1 SGHDN and CDR2 FVKESK. The CDR3 contains 15 residues. Trimming took 2 bases from V and 3 from J; bases not matched to a gene: 7. This CDR3 is CASSQRSGTVYEQYF. DNA for the CDR3: TGTGCCAGCAGCCAACGATCCGGGACAGTCTACGAGCAGTACTTC.

J is TRBJ2-1 and V is TRBV19; D gene unclear. V gave up 3 bases and J gave up 4 bases, with 16 bases separating them. The CDR3 loop spans 16 amino acids. CDR1 and CDR2 from the germline V gene are LNHDA and SQIVND (reference sequence). The CDR3 is CASSIRSRSFYNEQFF. CDR3 in DNA: TGTGCCAGTAGTATTCGGTCCCGATCGTTTTACAATGAGCAGTTCTTC.

This chain uses TRBV13 with TRBJ2-5; 7 bases fit TRBD1. Trimming took 0 bases from V and 3 from J; bases not matched to a gene: 7. The CDR3 runs 16 residues. The germline V gene encodes CDR1 PRHDT and CDR2 FYEKMQ (reference sequence). The CDR3 here is CASSLGSGGYEETQYF. CDR3 bases: TGTGCCAGCAGCTTAGGGTCAGGGGGTTACGAAGAGACCCAGTACTTC. The full variable domain, with the rest looked up from reference TRBV13 and TRBJ2-5, is AAGVIQSPRHLIKEKRETATLKCYPIPRHDTVYWYQQGPGQDPQFLISFYEKMQSDKGSIPDRFSAQQFSDYHSELNMSSLELGDSALYFCASSLGSGGYEETQYFGPGTRLLVL.

This chain links TRBV10-2 with TRBJ1-5; tentative D call: TRBD1 (6 bases). V was trimmed by 3 bases and J by 7 bases, leaving 13 bases between them. The CDR3 has 14 residues. The V gene's germline CDR1 is WSHSY and CDR2 SAAADI. CDR3 region: CASSEGGVGQPQHF. The CDR3 DNA is TGCGCCAGCAGTGAAGGGGGGGTAGGGCAGCCCCAGCATTTT.

The rearrangement uses TRBV30 and TRBJ2-7, with TRBD1 as a possible D gene (6 bases). The CDR3 length is 14 residues. V was shortened by 5 bases and J by 2 bases, with 16 bases between the two germline ends. Germline CDR1 GTSNPN, CDR2 SVGIG (reference sequence). The DNA of the CDR3 is TGTGCCTGGGCTGGATGGACAGTACCCTACGAGCAGTACTTC. This encodes CAWAGWTVPYEQYF.

The chain is built from TRBV18 and TRBJ2-7; 8 bases match TRBD2. Germline CDR1 and CDR2: KGHSH and LQKENI. V was clipped by 4 bases and J by 5 bases; unmatched bases: 10. The CDR3 has 15 residues. The CDR3, as DNA: TGTGCCAGCTCACTGGTAGCGGGAAATGTAAACGAGCAGTACTTC. The encoded protein is CASSLVAGNVNEQYF.

The chain combines TRBV9 with TRBJ1-5; tentative D call: TRBD1 (5 bases). V dropped 4 bases and J dropped 3 bases, with 14 bases sitting between them. CDR1 is SGDLS, CDR2 YYNGEE, per germline. CDR3 size: 15 residues. CDR3 in DNA: TGTGCCAGCAGCAGGTCCGGGACGGTCAATCAGCCCCAGCATTTT. It specifies CASSRSGTVNQPQHF.

The chain links TRBV5-4 to TRBJ2-2; D may be TRBD2 (6 bases). V was cut by 9 bases and J by 2 bases, with 23 bases left in between. The length of the CDR3 is 17 residues. The germline gives CDR1 SGHNT, CDR2 YYREEE (reference sequence). CDR3 loop: CAIPARGTFTNTGELFF. The CDR3 DNA sequence: TGTGCCATCCCGGCGAGAGGGACTTTTACCAACACCGGGGAGCTGTTTTTT. Supplemented by reference TRBV5-4 and TRBJ2-2, the full variable domain reads ETGVTQSPTHLIKTRGQQVTLRCSSQSGHNTVSWYQQALGQGPQFIFQYYREEENGRGNFPPRFSGLQFPNYSSELNVNALELDDSALYLCAIPARGTFTNTGELFFGEGSRLTVL.

The rearrangement uses TRBV10-3 and TRBJ2-7, with 9 bases that match TRBD1. The germline V gene encodes CDR1 ENHRY and CDR2 SYGVKD. The CDR3 is made up of 15 amino acids. V shed 4 bases, J shed 1 base, and the junction held 5 bases outside the gene matches. The CDR3 spells CAISGRDRESYEQYF. CDR3 sequence (DNA): TGTGCCATCAGTGGGAGGGACAGGGAATCCTACGAGCAGTACTTC.